This T cell receptor (beta chain) was captured by sequencing in a study of cytomegalovirus exposure and HLA in healthy donors. Study outcomes and limitations: Researchers catalogued 150 or so TCR beta chains as cytomegalovirus-associated.

V gave up 5 bases and J gave up 2 bases, with 20 bases separating them. The CDR3 runs to 17 residues. Per germline, CDR1 LGHNT and CDR2 FRNRAP. For this clone: The antigen is not known.

PCR employed 60 Vbeta and 13 Jbeta primers. The protocol was immunoSEQ multiplex PCR, while the TCRdb copy is restricted to in-frame clones and leaves out a portion. The sample gives about 160,000 clones, 65% to 80% of which show up once; around 4% is in the top ten. Input material: PBMCs. The chain recombines TRBV12-5 with TRBJ2-3, with D possibly TRBD2 on 6 matching bases. The receptor was isolated from a man between 35 and 55 years old in good health and CMV-seronegative. The chain's CDR3 is CASGPGNPSGYTDTQYF. The CDR3 nucleotides are TGTGCTAGTGGTCCTGGTAATCCCAGCGGGTACACAGATACGCAGTATTTT.